This entry lists 8 T cell receptor beta chains sequenced from one sample in a study of identifying expanded T cells in peripheral blood. Clones were sequenced by immunoSEQ multiplex PCR, and TCRdb holds only the in-frame ones, with some missing. The table lists around 63,000 clones, about 89% of them singletons. Sequenced sample: blood. Receptor source: a person between 18 and 75 years old in good health.

V gene TRBV27 combines with J gene TRBJ1-1; 8 nucleotides agree with TRBD1. V shed 5 bases and J 1 base; nucleotides not matched to a gene: 3. CDR1 is MNHEY, CDR2 SMNVEV, per germline (reference sequence). The CDR3 is made up of 14 amino acids. CDR3 nucleotide sequence: TGTGCCAGCAGTCAGACAGGGGCGAACACTGAAGCTTTCTTT. This translates into CASSQTGANTEAFF.

The J gene is TRBJ2-5, the V gene TRBV30; a possible D gene is TRBD2 (5 bases). CDR1 and CDR2 (germline): GTSNPN, SVGIG (reference sequence). The CDR3 runs 12 residues. The V and J ends lost 4 bases and 5 bases respectively, with 11 bases between them. CDR3 coding DNA: TGTGCCTGGACCAGAGGCGGGGAGACCCAGTACTTC. Amino acids: CAWTRGGETQYF.

The chain joins TRBV29-1 to TRBJ2-1; a weak D match, TRBD1 (5 bases). Germline loops: CDR1 SQVTM, CDR2 ANQGSEA. The length of the CDR3 is 13 residues. V was pared by 7 bases and J by 2 bases, with 12 bases between. This chain's CDR3 is CSARRGTYNEQFF. As DNA, the CDR3 is TGCAGCGCCAGAAGGGGAACCTACAATGAGCAGTTCTTC.

CDR3 sequence reads: CASSEGPYYEQYF. The CDR3, as DNA: TGTGCCAGTAGTGAGGGACCGTACTACGAGCAGTACTTC. The chain couples TRBV19 to TRBJ2-7; the D gene could be TRBD1 or TRBD2 (5 bases each). This CDR3 has 13 residues. Trimming removed 5 bases from V and 3 bases from J, with 11 bases in between. Germline V gives CDR1 LNHDA, CDR2 SQIVND (reference sequence).

The chain combines TRBV7-2 with TRBJ1-1; tentatively, D is TRBD1 (5 bases). Trimming took off 4 bases at V and 8 bases at J, with 20 bases between the two ends. The CDR3 is 15 residues long. Germline V lookup: CDR1 SGHTA, CDR2 FQGNSA. CDR3: CASSSKTGTGKEAFF. CDR3 DNA: TGTGCCAGCAGCTCCAAAACCGGGACGGGTAAGGAAGCTTTCTTT.

The J gene is TRBJ2-7, the V gene TRBV5-1; D tentatively fits TRBD1 or TRBD2 (5 bases each). The length of the CDR3 is 15 residues. V lost 5 bases, J lost 1 base, and 16 bases lay in between. CDR1 and CDR2 (germline): SGHRS, YFSETQ. CDR3 sequence reads: CASSSPGTGSYEQYF. In nucleotides, the CDR3 is TGCGCCAGCAGTTCTCCCGGGACCGGGTCCTACGAGCAGTACTTC.

The gene calls are TRBV30 and TRBJ2-1; D possibly matches TRBD1 or TRBD2 (5 bases each). Germline loops: CDR1 GTSNPN, CDR2 SVGIG (reference sequence). V was cut by 4 bases and J by 3 bases, with 13 bases left in between. The CDR3 extends over 14 amino acids. CDR3 DNA sequence: TGTGCCTGGACCGGGAAAGGGGACTACAATGAGCAGTTCTTC. Translating gives CAWTGKGDYNEQFF.

V is TRBV19 and J is TRBJ1-1; a possible D gene is TRBD1 (6 bases). There are 11 residues in the CDR3. Germline assignment: CDR1 LNHDA and CDR2 SQIVND (reference sequence). Trimming cost V 6 bases and J 8 bases, with 10 bases left between them. As DNA, the CDR3 is TGTGCCAGTAGCAACCAGGGGGAAGCTTTCTTT. This sequence encodes CASSNQGEAFF.